This TCR beta chain was recorded in a study of blood T cell repertoires in COVID-19. Turning to the study itself: The United States, Italy and Spain supplied acute and convalescent COVID-19 samples. Sample material is recorded as cDNA or gDNA derived from T cells, B-cell-depleted T cells, or PBMCs.

Per the authors' pipeline: Amplification with reference gene primers provided the estimates of nucleated cell counts. Clones were read by immunoSEQ multiplex PCR, and TCRdb kept only the in-frame ones, dropping some. Clone size and V and J calls were adopted from that table, with D and trimming inferred from the DNA. The table includes roughly 210,000 clones, less than 90% detected once. The CDR3 covers 15 residues. With V trimmed by 2 bases and J by 7 bases, 5 bases remained unmatched. Germline V lookup: CDR1 MGHRA, CDR2 YSYEKL. Followed longitudinally, the Seattle patients had been enrolled during active infection.

The TCR originated in a woman aged 80 or older with COVID-19, enrolled during active disease. The sample taken for sequencing was peripheral blood. The rearrangement uses TRBV4-1 and TRBJ1-3; TRBD1 agrees at 10 bases. CDR3 sequence reads: CASSQFGQGGNTIYF. DNA of the CDR3: TGCGCCAGCAGCCAATTCGGACAGGGGGGGAACACCATATATTTT.